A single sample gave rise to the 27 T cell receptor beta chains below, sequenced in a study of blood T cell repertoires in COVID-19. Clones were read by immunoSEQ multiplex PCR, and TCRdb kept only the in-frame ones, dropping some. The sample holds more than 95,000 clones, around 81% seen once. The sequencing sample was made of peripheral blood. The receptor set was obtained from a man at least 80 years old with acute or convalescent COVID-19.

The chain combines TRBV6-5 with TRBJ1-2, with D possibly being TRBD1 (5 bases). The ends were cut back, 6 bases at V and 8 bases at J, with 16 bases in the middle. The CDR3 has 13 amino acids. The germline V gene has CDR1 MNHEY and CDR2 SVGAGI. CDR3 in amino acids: CASSREGLRGYTF. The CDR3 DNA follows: TGTGCCAGCAGCAGGGAAGGGTTGAGGGGCTACACCTTC.

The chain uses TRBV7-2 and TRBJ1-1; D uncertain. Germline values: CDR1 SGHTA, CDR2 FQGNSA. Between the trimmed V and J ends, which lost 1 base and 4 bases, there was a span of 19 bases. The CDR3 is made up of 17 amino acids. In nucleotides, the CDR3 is TGTGCCAGCAGCTTAGTTGGCGGTTTCGTAGGAGGCACTGAAGCTTTCTTT. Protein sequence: CASSLVGGFVGGTEAFF.

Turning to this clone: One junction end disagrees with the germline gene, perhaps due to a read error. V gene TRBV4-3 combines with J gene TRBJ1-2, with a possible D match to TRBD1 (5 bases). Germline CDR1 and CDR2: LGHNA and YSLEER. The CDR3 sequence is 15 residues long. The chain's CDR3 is CASSQGPGLNYGHTF. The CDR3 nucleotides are TGCGCCAGCAGCCAAGGGCCAGGGCTGAACTATGGCCACACCTTC.

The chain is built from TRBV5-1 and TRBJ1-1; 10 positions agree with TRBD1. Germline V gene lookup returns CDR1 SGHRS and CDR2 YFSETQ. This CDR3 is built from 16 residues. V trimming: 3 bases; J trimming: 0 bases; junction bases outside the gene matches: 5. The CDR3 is CASSSDRGVMNTEAFF. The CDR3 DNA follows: TGCGCCAGCAGCTCGGACAGGGGGGTCATGAACACTGAAGCTTTCTTT.

CDR3 bases: TGTGCCAGCTCACCACAAGCAGCGGTCAACACCGGGGAGCTGTTTTTT. It yields the protein CASSPQAAVNTGELFF. The chain joins TRBV18 to TRBJ2-2; the D gene is possibly TRBD2 (5 bases). Trimming pared 1 base from V and 2 bases from J, leaving 11 bases between. The germline gives CDR1 KGHSH, CDR2 LQKENI. The CDR3 has 16 amino acids. The variable domain in full, completed from reference TRBV18 and TRBJ2-2, reads NAGVMQNPRHLVRRRGQEARLRCSPMKGHSHVYWYRQLPEEGLKFMVYLQKENIIDESGMPKERFSAEFPKEGPSILRIQQVVRGDSAAYFCASSPQAAVNTGELFFGEGSRLTVL.

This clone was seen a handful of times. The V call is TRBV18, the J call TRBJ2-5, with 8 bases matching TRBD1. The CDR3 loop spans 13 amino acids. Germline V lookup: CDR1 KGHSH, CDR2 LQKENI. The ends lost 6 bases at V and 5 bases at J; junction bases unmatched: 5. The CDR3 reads CASSLGQGETQYF. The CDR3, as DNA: TGTGCCAGCTCGCTCGGACAGGGTGAGACCCAGTACTTC.

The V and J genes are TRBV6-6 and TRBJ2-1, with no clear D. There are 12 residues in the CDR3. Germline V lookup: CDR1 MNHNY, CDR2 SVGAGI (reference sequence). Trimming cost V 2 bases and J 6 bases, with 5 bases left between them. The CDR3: CASSYISNEQFF. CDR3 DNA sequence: TGTGCCAGCAGTTACATATCCAATGAGCAGTTCTTC.

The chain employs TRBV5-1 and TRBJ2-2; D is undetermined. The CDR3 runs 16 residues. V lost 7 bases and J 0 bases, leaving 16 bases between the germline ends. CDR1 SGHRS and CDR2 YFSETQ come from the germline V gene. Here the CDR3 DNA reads TGCGCCAGCCGCCCCCTAGGAACCTCGAACACCGGGGAGCTGTTTTTT. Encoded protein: CASRPLGTSNTGELFF.

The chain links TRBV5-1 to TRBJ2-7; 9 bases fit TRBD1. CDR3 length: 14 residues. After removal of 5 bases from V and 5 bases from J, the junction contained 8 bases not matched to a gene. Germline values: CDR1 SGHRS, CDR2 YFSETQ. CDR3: CASRPDRGPHEQYF. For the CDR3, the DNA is TGCGCCAGCAGACCGGACAGGGGTCCCCACGAGCAGTACTTC.

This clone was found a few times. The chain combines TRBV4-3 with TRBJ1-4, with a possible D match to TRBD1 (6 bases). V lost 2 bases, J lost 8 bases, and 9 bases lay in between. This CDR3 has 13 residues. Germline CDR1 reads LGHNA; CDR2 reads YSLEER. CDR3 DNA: TGCGCCAGCAGCCAAAATGGGGGCGAAAAACTGTTTTTT. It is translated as CASSQNGGEKLFF.

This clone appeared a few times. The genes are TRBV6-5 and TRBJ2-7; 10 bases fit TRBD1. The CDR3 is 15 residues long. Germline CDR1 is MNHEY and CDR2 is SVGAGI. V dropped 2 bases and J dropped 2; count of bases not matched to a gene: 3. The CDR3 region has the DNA TGTGCCAGCAGTTACGGGACAGGGGCGACCTACGAGCAGTACTTC. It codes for CASSYGTGATYEQYF.

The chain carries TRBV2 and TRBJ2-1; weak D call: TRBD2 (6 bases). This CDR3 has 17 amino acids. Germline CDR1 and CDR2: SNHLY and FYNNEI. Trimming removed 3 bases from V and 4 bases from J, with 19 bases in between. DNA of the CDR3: TGTGCCAGCAGTGATGATTCGGGGACTTACGAATACAATGAGCAGTTCTTC. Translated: CASSDDSGTYEYNEQFF.

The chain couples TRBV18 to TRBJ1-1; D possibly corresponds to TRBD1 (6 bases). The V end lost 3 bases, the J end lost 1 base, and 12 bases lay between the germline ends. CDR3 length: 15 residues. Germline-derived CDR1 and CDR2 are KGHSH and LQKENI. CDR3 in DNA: TGTGCCAGCTCACCCAGGGGTCTACAGAACACTGAAGCTTTCTTT. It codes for CASSPRGLQNTEAFF.

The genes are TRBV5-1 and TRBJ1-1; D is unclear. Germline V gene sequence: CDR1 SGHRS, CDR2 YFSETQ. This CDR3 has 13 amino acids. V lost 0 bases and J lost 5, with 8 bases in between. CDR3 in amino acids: CASSLDFTTEAFF. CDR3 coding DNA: TGCGCCAGCAGCTTGGATTTCACAACTGAAGCTTTCTTT.

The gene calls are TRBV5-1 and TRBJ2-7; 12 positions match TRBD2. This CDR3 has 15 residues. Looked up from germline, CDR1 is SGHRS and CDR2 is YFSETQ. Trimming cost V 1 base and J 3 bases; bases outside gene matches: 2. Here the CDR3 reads CASSLWTSGNYEQYF. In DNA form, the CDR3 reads TGCGCCAGCAGCTTGTGGACTAGCGGGAACTACGAGCAGTACTTC.

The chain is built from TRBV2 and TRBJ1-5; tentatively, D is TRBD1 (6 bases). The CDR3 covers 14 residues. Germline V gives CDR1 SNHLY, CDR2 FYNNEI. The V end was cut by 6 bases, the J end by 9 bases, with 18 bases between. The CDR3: CASSESSGTSPQHF. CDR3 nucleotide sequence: TGTGCCAGCAGCGAATCCTCCGGGACATCGCCCCAGCATTTT. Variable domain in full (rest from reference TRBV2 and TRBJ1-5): EPEVTQTPSHQVTQMGQEVILRCVPISNHLYFYWYRQILGQKVEFLVSFYNNEISEKSEIFDDQFSVERPDGSNFTLKIRSTKLEDSAMYFCASSESSGTSPQHFGDGTRLSIL.

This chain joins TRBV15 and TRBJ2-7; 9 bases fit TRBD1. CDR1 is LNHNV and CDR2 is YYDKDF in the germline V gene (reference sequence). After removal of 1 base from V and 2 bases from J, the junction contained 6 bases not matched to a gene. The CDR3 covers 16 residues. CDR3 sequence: CATSRGGQGLTYEQYF. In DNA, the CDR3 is TGTGCCACCAGCAGAGGGGGACAGGGCTTGACCTACGAGCAGTACTTC.

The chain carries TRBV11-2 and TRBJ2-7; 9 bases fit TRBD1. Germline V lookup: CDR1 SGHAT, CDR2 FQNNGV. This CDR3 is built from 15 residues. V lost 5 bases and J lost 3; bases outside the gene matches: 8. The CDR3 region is CASSPGQGLHYEQYF. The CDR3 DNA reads TGTGCCAGCAGCCCCGGACAGGGGCTACACTACGAGCAGTACTTC.

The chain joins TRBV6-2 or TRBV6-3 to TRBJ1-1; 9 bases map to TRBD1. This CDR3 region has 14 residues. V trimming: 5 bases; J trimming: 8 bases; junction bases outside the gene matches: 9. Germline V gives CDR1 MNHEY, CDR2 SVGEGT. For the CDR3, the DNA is TGTGCCAGCAGTCCCGATACAGGACAGGGGGAAGCTTTCTTT. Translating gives CASSPDTGQGEAFF.

The CDR3 DNA reads TGTGCCACCAGCCATGGACAGGGCAGAATGGAAGCTTTCTTT. This sequence encodes CATSHGQGRMEAFF. The chain couples TRBV15 to TRBJ1-1; TRBD1 matches at 8 bases. The CDR3 has 14 amino acids. V shed 5 bases, J shed 8 bases, and the junction held 10 bases outside the gene matches. CDR1 LNHNV and CDR2 YYDKDF come from the germline V gene (reference sequence).

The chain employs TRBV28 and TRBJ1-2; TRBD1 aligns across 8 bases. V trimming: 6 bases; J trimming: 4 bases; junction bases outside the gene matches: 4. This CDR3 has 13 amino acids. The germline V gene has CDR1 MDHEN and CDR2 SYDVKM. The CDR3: CASSQTGGYGYTF. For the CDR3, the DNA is TGTGCCAGCAGCCAAACAGGGGGCTATGGCTACACCTTC.

The CDR3 loop reads CASRDRGITNEKLFF. In DNA, the CDR3 is TGTGCCAGCCGGGACAGGGGTATCACTAATGAAAAACTGTTTTTT. V gene TRBV19 combines with J gene TRBJ1-4; 10 bases fit TRBD1. CDR1 is LNHDA, CDR2 SQIVND, per germline (reference sequence). J lost 2 bases, V lost 9 bases, and 6 bases had no gene match. The CDR3 has 15 amino acids.

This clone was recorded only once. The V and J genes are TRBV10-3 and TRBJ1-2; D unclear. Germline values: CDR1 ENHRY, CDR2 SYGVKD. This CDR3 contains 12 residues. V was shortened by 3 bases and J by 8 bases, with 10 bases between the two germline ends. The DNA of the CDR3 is TGTGCCATCAGTGAATTTACTGCCGGCTACACCTTC. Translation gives CAISEFTAGYTF.

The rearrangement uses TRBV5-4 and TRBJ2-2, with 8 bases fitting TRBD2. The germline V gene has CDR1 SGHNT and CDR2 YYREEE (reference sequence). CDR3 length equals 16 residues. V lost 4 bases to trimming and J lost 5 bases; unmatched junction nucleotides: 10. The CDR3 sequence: CASSPITSGRTGELFF. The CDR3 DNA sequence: TGTGCCAGCAGCCCTATAACTAGCGGACGTACCGGGGAGCTGTTTTTT. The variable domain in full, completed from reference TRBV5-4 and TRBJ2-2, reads ETGVTQSPTHLIKTRGQQVTLRCSSQSGHNTVSWYQQALGQGPQFIFQYYREEENGRGNFPPRFSGLQFPNYSSELNVNALELDDSALYLCASSPITSGRTGELFFGEGSRLTVL.

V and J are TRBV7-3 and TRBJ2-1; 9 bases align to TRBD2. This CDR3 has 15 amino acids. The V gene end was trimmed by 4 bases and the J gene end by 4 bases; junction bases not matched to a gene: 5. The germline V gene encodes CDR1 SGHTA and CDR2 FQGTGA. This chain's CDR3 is CASSSSSGTYNEQFF. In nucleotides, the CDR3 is TGTGCCAGCAGCTCTTCTAGCGGGACATACAATGAGCAGTTCTTC.

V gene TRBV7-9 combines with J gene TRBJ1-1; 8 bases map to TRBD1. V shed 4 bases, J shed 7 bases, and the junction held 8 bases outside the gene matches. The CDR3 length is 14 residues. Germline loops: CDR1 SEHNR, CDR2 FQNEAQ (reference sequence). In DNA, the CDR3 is TGTGCCAGCAGCTCGCCCGGACAGGGAATTGAAGCTTTCTTT. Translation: CASSSPGQGIEAFF.

The CDR3 coding sequence is TGTGCCAGCAGCGGACAGTATGAAAAACTGTTTTTT. Translated: CASSGQYEKLFF. This chain links TRBV21-1 with TRBJ1-4; the table calls TRBD1, which could not be checked here. TRBV21-1 is reported as a pseudogene. This CDR3 is 12 amino acids long.